This T cell receptor beta chain was documented in a study of cytomegalovirus exposure and HLA in healthy donors. Vbeta (60) and Jbeta (13) primers were used in the PCR. Clones were read by immunoSEQ multiplex PCR, and TCRdb kept only the in-frame ones, dropping some. The sample shows 110,000 to 150,000 clones, roughly 72% of them seen only once. Sequencing input: PBMCs. This clonotype was sampled from a middle-aged man in good health and CMV-seronegative.

This CDR3 is CASSLSFLLGQPQHF. CDR3 bases: TGTGCCAGCAGCTTAAGTTTCCTCCTCGGTCAGCCCCAGCATTTT. The J gene is TRBJ1-5, the V gene TRBV5-8; D unresolved. Trimming took off 2 bases at V and 6 bases at J, with 15 bases between the two ends. The CDR3 extends over 15 amino acids. The V gene's germline CDR1 is SGHTS and CDR2 YDEGEE.